The rows below give T cell receptor beta chains drawn from one sample of a study of shared clonotypes between healthy human individuals. Method: immunoSEQ multiplex PCR; TCRdb's copy keeps in-frame clones and lacks some. The table lists roughly 660,000 clones, 80% to 95% of them singletons. The sample comprised memory CD8+ T cells from PBMCs. The receptor source for this set is a young man in good health. Some clones in this sample may be carry-over from other donors' samples. Both conserved end residues are part of each CDR3. The D gene is left open where the match is weak. For some rows the clone size is stated as once, few or many, or as a class when expanded; others skip it.

size	D	J	V	DNA	CDR3
NA	TRBD2	TRBJ2-1	TRBV27	TGTGCCAGCAGGACTAGCGGGAGAGATATCAATGAGCAGTTCTTC	CASRTSGRDINEQFF
NA	NA	TRBJ2-5	TRBV4-1	TGCGCCAGCAGCCAAGGGGTTGTGGAGACCCAGTACTTC	CASSQGVVETQYF
NA	TRBD2	TRBJ2-3	TRBV30	TGTGCCTGGACCGGCATTACAGGTCCCCAGGCGGGAGAGGGGAATACGCAGTATTTT	CAWTGITGPQAGEGNTQYF
NA	TRBD1	TRBJ2-5	TRBV28	TGTGCCAGCATGACAGGGGGCGAAGAGACCCAGTACTTC	CASMTGGEETQYF
NA	TRBD1	TRBJ2-7	TRBV7-8	TGTGCCAGCAGCTTCGACAGGGACGAGCAGTACTTC	CASSFDRDEQYF
many	NA	TRBJ1-5	TRBV19	TGTGCCAGTAGCTACCGGGACCGTTTCGATCAGCCCCAGCATTTT	CASSYRDRFDQPQHF
NA	NA	TRBJ2-7	TRBV11-2	TGTGCCAGCAGCTTAGTCGGCAGGGGAGGCTACGAGCAGTACTTC	CASSLVGRGGYEQYF
NA	NA	TRBJ1-1	TRBV9	TGTGCCAGCAGCGAGACCCCTTCAGGGGAGAATGAAGCTTTCTTT	CASSETPSGENEAFF
NA	NA	TRBJ2-7	TRBV11-2	TGTGCCAGCAGCTTAGGGGCGTCTTACGAGCAGTACTTC	CASSLGASYEQYF
NA	NA	TRBJ2-7	TRBV29-1	TGCAGCGTCGGGGGCTCGCGGGAGCAGTACTTC	CSVGGSREQYF
NA	TRBD1	TRBJ1-1	TRBV19	TGTGCCAGTAGGGGACAGATCGCTGAAGCTTTCTTT	CASRGQIAEAFF
few	TRBD1	TRBJ2-7	TRBV7-9	TGTGCCAGCAGCGGGAACTCAAAGACAGGGAACTCCTACGAGCAGTACTTC	CASSGNSKTGNSYEQYF
NA	NA	TRBJ1-4	TRBV7-9	TGTGCCAGCAGCTTAGCCGGGGGCAAACTGTTTTTT	CASSLAGGKLFF
NA	TRBD2	TRBJ2-5	TRBV11-2	TGTGCCAGCAGCTTAAGGGAGGGTAGGGTAGAAGAGACCCAGTACTTC	CASSLREGRVEETQYF
NA	NA	TRBJ2-7	TRBV7-9	TGTGCCAGCAGCAGCTCGGGGGGCGGGGCGGTCGACTACGAGCAGTACTTC	CASSSSGGGAVDYEQYF
NA	TRBD2	TRBJ2-2	TRBV4-3	TGCGCCAGCAGCCAAGACCTATCGGGAGGTACCACCGGGGAGCTGTTTTTT	CASSQDLSGGTTGELFF
NA	TRBD2	TRBJ2-2	TRBV4-3	TGCGCCAGCAGCCAAGACTTCCTAGCGGGTCAGCCCGGGGAGCTGTTTTTT	CASSQDFLAGQPGELFF
NA	NA	TRBJ2-5	TRBV7-9	TGTGCCAGCAGCTCCGCGTTCCCTCTAGAGACCCAGTACTTC	CASSSAFPLETQYF
NA	TRBD2	TRBJ2-5	TRBV13	TGTGCCAGCAGCTGGACGGGAGGGCCGGGTGAGACCCAGTACTTC	CASSWTGGPGETQYF
NA	TRBD2	TRBJ2-1	TRBV14	TGTGCCAGCAGCCAAGGCAGCGGGAGGGCCTGGAATGAGCAGTTCTTC	CASSQGSGRAWNEQFF
NA	NA	TRBJ1-5	TRBV19	TGTGCCAGTAGTATAGGCAGGGGAATATATGGCAATCAGCCCCAGCATTTT	CASSIGRGIYGNQPQHF
few	TRBD1	TRBJ2-5	TRBV14	TGTGCCAGCAGACGCAGGGGGCAGGAGACCCAGTACTTC	CASRRRGQETQYF
NA	NA	TRBJ2-7	TRBV6-1	TGTGCCAGCAGTGAAGGGACCTTAGGGGGGCCCTACGAGCAGTACTTC	CASSEGTLGGPYEQYF
NA	TRBD1	TRBJ2-2	TRBV28	TGTGCCAGCAGTTCCCCGACAGGGCGGACCGGGGAGCTGTTTTTT	CASSSPTGRTGELFF
once	NA	TRBJ1-1	TRBV27	TGTGCCAGCAGGCGAACACCCAGTTTGATGAACACTGAAGCTTTCTTT	CASRRTPSLMNTEAFF
once	TRBD1	TRBJ2-3	TRBV5-1	TGCGCCAGCAGCTTGTATTCTGGGACAGGGGTCTCAGATACGCAGTATTTT	CASSLYSGTGVSDTQYF
NA	NA	TRBJ2-7	TRBV5-8	TGTGCCAGCAGCTCCCCCGGGTGGTCCCCACGCTCCTACGAGCAGTACTTC	CASSSPGWSPRSYEQYF